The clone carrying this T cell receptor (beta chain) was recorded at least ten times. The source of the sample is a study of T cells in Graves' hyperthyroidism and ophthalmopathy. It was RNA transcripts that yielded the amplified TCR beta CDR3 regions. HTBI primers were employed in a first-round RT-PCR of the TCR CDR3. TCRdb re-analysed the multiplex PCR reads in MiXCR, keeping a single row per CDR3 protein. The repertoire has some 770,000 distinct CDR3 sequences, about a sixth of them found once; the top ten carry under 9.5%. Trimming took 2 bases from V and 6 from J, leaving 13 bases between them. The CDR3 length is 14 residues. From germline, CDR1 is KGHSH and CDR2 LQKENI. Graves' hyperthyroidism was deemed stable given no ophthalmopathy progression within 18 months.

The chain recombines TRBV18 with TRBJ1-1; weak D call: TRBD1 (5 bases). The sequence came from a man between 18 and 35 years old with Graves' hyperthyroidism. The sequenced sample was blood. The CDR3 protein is CASSPGRGESEAFF. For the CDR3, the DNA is TGTGCCAGCTCACCAGGGCGGGGCGAGTCTGAAGCTTTCTTT.